This passage covers 15 T cell receptor beta chains from one sample sequenced in a study of blood T cell repertoires in COVID-19. This table comes from immunoSEQ multiplex PCR, and its TCRdb copy is limited to in-frame clones, with some not included. The repertoire holds hundreds of thousands of clones, 88% seen once, with roughly 4% in the top ten. Source material: peripheral blood. These receptors all come from a woman aged 50 to 65 with active or convalescent COVID-19.

This clone was observed a few times. The rearrangement links TRBV6-6 to TRBJ1-5, with D perhaps matching TRBD1 (5 bases). The CDR3 has 14 residues. From germline, CDR1 is MNHNY and CDR2 SVGAGI (reference sequence). V lost 8 bases and J lost 0, with 11 bases in between. The CDR3 coding sequence is TGTGCCAGCTCTCAGGGCTATAGCAATCAGCCCCAGCATTTT. It encodes CASSQGYSNQPQHF.

The chain links TRBV3-1 (or the pseudogene TRBV3-2) to TRBJ2-3; 9 positions agree with TRBD2. The CDR3 runs 18 residues. Germline V gene lookup returns CDR1 LGHDT and CDR2 YNNKEL (reference sequence). After removal of 0 bases from V and 5 bases from J, the junction contained 12 bases not matched to a gene. The chain's CDR3 is CASSQDPLRGRAGDTQYF. CDR3 DNA sequence: TGTGCCAGCAGCCAAGACCCCCTTCGCGGGAGGGCCGGAGATACGCAGTATTTT.

The V gene is TRBV5-8, the J gene TRBJ1-6, with D possibly TRBD1 on 5 matching bases. CDR3 size: 15 residues. CDR1 is SGHTS and CDR2 is YDEGEE in the germline V gene. With 7 bases removed from V and 4 bases from J, the gap between germline ends came to 15 bases. Here the CDR3 DNA reads TGTGCCAGCGGACCAGGGCGGAATTATAATTCACCCCTCCACTTT. Translated, it gives CASGPGRNYNSPLHF.

The chain recombines TRBV5-1 with TRBJ1-1, with D unresolved. This CDR3 is 13 amino acids long. Per germline, CDR1 SGHRS and CDR2 YFSETQ. V was pared by 3 bases and J by 1 base, with 7 bases between. CDR3 region: CASSSQENTEAFF. Here the CDR3 DNA reads TGCGCCAGCAGCTCCCAGGAGAACACTGAAGCTTTCTTT.

This chain uses TRBV5-1 with TRBJ2-7, with 8 nucleotides matching TRBD2. The CDR3 consists of 16 residues. V shed 4 bases, J shed 2 bases, and the junction held 11 bases outside the gene matches. Germline CDR1 and CDR2: SGHRS and YFSETQ. CDR3 sequence (DNA): TGCGCCAGCAGCCGATTTAGCGGGGCCTCCACCTACGAGCAGTACTTC. Translation gives CASSRFSGASTYEQYF.

A few counts support this clone. The chain combines TRBV7-3 with TRBJ2-7; no definite D call. Germline V gene sequence: CDR1 SGHTA, CDR2 FQGTGA. The CDR3 contains 13 residues. V lost 0 bases, J lost 1 base, and 4 bases lay in between. The CDR3 is CASSLTRSYEQYF. In DNA form, the CDR3 reads TGTGCCAGCAGCTTAACTCGGTCCTACGAGCAGTACTTC.

This clone has only a few counts. The genes are TRBV7-9 and TRBJ2-3; D is ambiguous. V was clipped by 2 bases and J by 1 base, with 7 bases between them. The CDR3 contains 14 residues. Germline V gene data show CDR1 as SEHNR and CDR2 as FQNEAQ (reference sequence). The CDR3 DNA reads as TGTGCCAGCAGCTTATTCCAGGGCACAGATACGCAGTATTTT. It translates to CASSLFQGTDTQYF.

The genes are TRBV28 and TRBJ1-1, with D maybe TRBD1 (6 bases). The CDR3 contains 16 residues. The V end lost 1 base, the J end lost 3 bases, and 15 bases lay between the germline ends. The germline CDR1 and CDR2 sequences are MDHEN and SYDVKM. Written as DNA, the CDR3 is TGTGCCAGCAGTTTATTTTTCTTACAGGGCGACACTGAAGCTTTCTTT. Protein sequence: CASSLFFLQGDTEAFF.

This clone appeared once. The chain employs TRBV6-6 and TRBJ2-7; tentative D call: TRBD1 (5 bases). Between the trimmed V and J ends, which lost 0 bases and 6 bases, there was a span of 15 bases. CDR1 is MNHNY, CDR2 SVGAGI, per germline (reference sequence). This CDR3 comprises 15 residues. The CDR3 is CASSYSPGIVLEQYF. The DNA of the CDR3 is TGTGCCAGCAGTTACTCGCCAGGGATAGTGCTCGAGCAGTACTTC.

The rearrangement uses TRBV5-1 and TRBJ2-1, with 10 bases matching TRBD2. The CDR3 is 16 residues long. The V and J ends lost 5 bases and 3 bases, in that order; junction bases with no gene match: 8. Germline V CDR1 and CDR2: SGHRS, YFSETQ. CDR3 bases: TGCGCCAGCAGACTGACTAGCGGGTCCCTCTACAATGAGCAGTTCTTC. This sequence encodes CASRLTSGSLYNEQFF.

The J gene is TRBJ2-3, the V gene TRBV27; 9 nucleotides line up with TRBD2. There are 16 residues in the CDR3. Germline trimming cut 2 bases from V and 2 bases from J; bases unmatched to any gene: 5. Germline values: CDR1 MNHEY, CDR2 SMNVEV (reference sequence). The CDR3 reads CASSLGTSPPTDTQYF. Written as DNA, the CDR3 is TGTGCCAGCAGTTTAGGGACTAGCCCCCCCACAGATACGCAGTATTTT.

The V call is TRBV19, the J call TRBJ2-1, with D perhaps TRBD1 (6 bases). The CDR3 runs to 17 residues. With 2 bases removed from V and 2 bases from J, the gap between germline ends came to 16 bases. Looked up from germline, CDR1 is LNHDA and CDR2 is SQIVND (reference sequence). This CDR3 reads CASSIYGGSETYNEQFF. The CDR3 DNA reads as TGTGCCAGTAGTATATATGGGGGCAGCGAGACCTACAATGAGCAGTTCTTC. The full variable domain, with the rest looked up from reference TRBV19 and TRBJ2-1, is DGGITQSPKYLFRKEGQNVTLSCEQNLNHDAMYWYRQDPGQGLRLIYYSQIVNDFQKGDIAEGYSVSREKKESFPLTVTSAQKNPTAFYLCASSIYGGSETYNEQFFGPGTRLTVL.

The gene calls are TRBV6-5 and TRBJ2-5; D might be TRBD2 (6 bases). The CDR3 is 13 amino acids. Trimming cost V 4 bases and J 3 bases, with 9 bases left between them. Germline-derived CDR1 and CDR2 are MNHEY and SVGAGI. The CDR3 bases are TGTGCCAGCAGTTCGGGGGAGAAAGAGACCCAGTACTTC. It is translated as CASSSGEKETQYF.

The rearrangement uses TRBV3-1 (or the pseudogene TRBV3-2) and TRBJ1-6; D call uncertain. This CDR3 is built from 15 residues. Per the germline V gene, CDR1 is LGHDT and CDR2 is YNNKEL (reference sequence). V lost 4 bases and J lost 7, with 14 bases in between. The CDR3 protein is CASSPAAGVNSPLHF. Here the CDR3 DNA reads TGTGCCAGCAGCCCAGCGGCGGGCGTCAATTCACCCCTCCACTTT.

The chain uses TRBV4-3 and TRBJ2-1; TRBD2 aligns across 12 bases. The CDR3 contains 17 residues. Germline CDR1 reads LGHNA; CDR2 reads YSLEER. V was pared by 1 base and J by 5 bases, with 6 bases of the junction left unmatched. The DNA for the CDR3 is TGCGCCAGCAGCCAAGCTTTGCGGACTAGCGGGAACAATGAGCAGTTCTTC. This gives the protein CASSQALRTSGNNEQFF.